Given below is one T cell receptor beta chain in context. Its specificity is not known. This record belongs to a study of cytomegalovirus exposure and HLA in healthy donors. Whole-study results and caveats: Among TCR beta chains of equal frequency, HLA-associated ones were more clonally expanded in a later analysis.

This CDR3 spans 15 amino acids. V shed 8 bases and J 0 bases; nucleotides not matched to a gene: 3. Germline CDR1 reads LNHDA; CDR2 reads SQIVND (reference sequence). Researchers ran the PCR with 60 Vbeta and 13 Jbeta primers. Assay used: immunoSEQ multiplex PCR; TCRdb lists only in-frame clones, some missing. This listing includes 65,000 to 90,000 clones. Sequenced sample: PBMCs. This receptor was identified in a man aged 35 to 55 in good health and CMV-seronegative. This sequence joins TRBV19 and TRBJ2-7; 14 bases line up with TRBD2. CDR3 nucleotides: TGTGCCAGTGGGACTAGCGGGGGACTCTCCTACGAGCAGTACTTC. This encodes CASGTSGGLSYEQYF. Drawing the rest from reference TRBV19 and TRBJ2-7, the complete variable domain is DGGITQSPKYLFRKEGQNVTLSCEQNLNHDAMYWYRQDPGQGLRLIYYSQIVNDFQKGDIAEGYSVSREKKESFPLTVTSAQKNPTAFYLCASGTSGGLSYEQYFGPGTRLTVT.